The present TCR beta chain was sequenced within a study of blood T cell repertoires in COVID-19. Looking at the study overall: Italy, Spain and the United States were the sources of the convalescent and acute COVID-19 samples.

V was cut by 1 base and J by 4 bases, with 6 bases left in between. The CDR3 length is 13 residues. The V gene's germline CDR1 is SNHLY and CDR2 FYNNEI. Measured with immunoSEQ multiplex PCR; TCRdb has only the in-frame clones, and not every one. The top ten hold around 4.4% of the sample, which has some 150,000 clones, roughly three quarters seen once. The clonotype originates from a man between 60 and 70 years old with acute or convalescent COVID-19. The chain employs TRBV2 and TRBJ2-3; maybe TRBD1 (5 bases). Sample: peripheral blood. DNA of the CDR3: TGTGCCAGCAGTGAAGGCAGGGCAGATACGCAGTATTTT. Its translation is CASSEGRADTQYF.